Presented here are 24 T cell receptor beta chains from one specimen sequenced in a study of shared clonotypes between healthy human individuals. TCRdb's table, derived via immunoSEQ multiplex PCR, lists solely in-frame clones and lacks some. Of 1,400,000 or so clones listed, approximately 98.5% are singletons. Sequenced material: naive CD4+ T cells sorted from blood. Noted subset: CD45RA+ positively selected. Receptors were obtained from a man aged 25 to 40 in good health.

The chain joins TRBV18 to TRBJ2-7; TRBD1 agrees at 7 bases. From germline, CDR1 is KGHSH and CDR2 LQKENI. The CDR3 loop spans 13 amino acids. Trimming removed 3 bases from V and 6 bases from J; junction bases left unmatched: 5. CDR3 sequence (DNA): TGTGCCAGCTCACCGGACAGGCTCGCCGAGCAGTACTTC. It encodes CASSPDRLAEQYF.

DNA for the CDR3: TGCAGCGTGATAGAGACGGGAGGCAATCAGCCCCAGCATTTT. Protein product: CSVIETGGNQPQHF. The rearrangement links TRBV29-1 to TRBJ1-5; no firm D call. Germline V CDR1 and CDR2: SQVTM, ANQGSEA. This CDR3 is 14 amino acids long. V was pared by 6 bases and J by 2 bases, with 14 bases between.

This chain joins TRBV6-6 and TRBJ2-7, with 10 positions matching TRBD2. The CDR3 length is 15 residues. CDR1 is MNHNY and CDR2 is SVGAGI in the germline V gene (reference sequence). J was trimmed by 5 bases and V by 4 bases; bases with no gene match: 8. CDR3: CASSWLAGGSDEQYF. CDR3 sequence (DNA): TGTGCCAGCAGTTGGTTAGCGGGAGGTTCTGACGAGCAGTACTTC.

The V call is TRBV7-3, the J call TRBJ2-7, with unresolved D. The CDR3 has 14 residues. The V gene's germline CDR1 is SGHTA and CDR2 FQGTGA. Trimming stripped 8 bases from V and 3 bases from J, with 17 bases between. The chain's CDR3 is CASYTVKTLYEQYF. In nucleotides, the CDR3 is TGTGCCAGCTATACAGTCAAGACACTCTACGAGCAGTACTTC.

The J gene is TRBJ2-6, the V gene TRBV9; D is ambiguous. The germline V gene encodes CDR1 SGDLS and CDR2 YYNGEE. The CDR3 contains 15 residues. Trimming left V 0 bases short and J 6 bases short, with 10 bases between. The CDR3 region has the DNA TGTGCCAGCAGCGTAGCGGCCGGTTTGGCCAACGTCCTGACTTTC. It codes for CASSVAAGLANVLTF.

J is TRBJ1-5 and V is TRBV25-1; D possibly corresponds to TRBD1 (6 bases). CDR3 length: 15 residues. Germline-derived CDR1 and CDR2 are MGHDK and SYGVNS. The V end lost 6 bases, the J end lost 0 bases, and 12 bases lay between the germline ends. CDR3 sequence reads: CASSPGDYSNQPQHF. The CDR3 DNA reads TGTGCCAGCAGCCCAGGGGACTATAGCAATCAGCCCCAGCATTTT.

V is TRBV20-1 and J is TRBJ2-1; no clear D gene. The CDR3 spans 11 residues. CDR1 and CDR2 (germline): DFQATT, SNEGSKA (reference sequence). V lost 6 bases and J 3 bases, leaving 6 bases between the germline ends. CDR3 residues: CSAVSYNEQFF. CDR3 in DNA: TGCAGTGCCGTCAGCTACAATGAGCAGTTCTTC.

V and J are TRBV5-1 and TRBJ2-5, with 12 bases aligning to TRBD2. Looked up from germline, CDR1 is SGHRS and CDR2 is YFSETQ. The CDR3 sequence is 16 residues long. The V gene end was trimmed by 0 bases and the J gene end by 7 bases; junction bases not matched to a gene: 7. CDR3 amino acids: CASSLATSGSGGTQYF. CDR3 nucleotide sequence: TGCGCCAGCAGCTTGGCGACTAGCGGGAGCGGGGGGACCCAGTACTTC.

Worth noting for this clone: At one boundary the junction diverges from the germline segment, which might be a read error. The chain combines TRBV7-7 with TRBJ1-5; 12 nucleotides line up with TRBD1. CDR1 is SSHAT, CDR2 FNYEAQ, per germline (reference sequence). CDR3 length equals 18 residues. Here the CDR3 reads CASRLTGTGGICNQPQHF. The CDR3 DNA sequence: TGTGCTAGCAGACTAACCGGGACAGGGGGCATTTGCAATCAGCCCCAGCATTTT.

The CDR3 is CASSARTSGSSFEQYF. The CDR3 nucleotides are TGTGCCAGCAGCGCCCGGACTAGCGGGAGTTCTTTCGAGCAGTACTTC. The chain carries TRBV9 and TRBJ2-7; 13 nucleotides agree with TRBD2. V lost 3 bases, J lost 6 bases, and 9 bases stayed unmatched. The CDR3 covers 16 residues. Germline-derived CDR1 and CDR2 are SGDLS and YYNGEE.

The CDR3 DNA reads TGTGCCAGCAGCCAAGATTTATGGGAACAGGGAAGCGTGGCTTTCTTT. It is translated as CASSQDLWEQGSVAFF. The V and J genes are TRBV14 and TRBJ1-1; TRBD1 is a possible D gene (6 bases). This CDR3 has 16 residues. Per germline, CDR1 SGHDN and CDR2 FVKESK. V was pared by 0 bases and J by 11 bases, with 22 bases between.

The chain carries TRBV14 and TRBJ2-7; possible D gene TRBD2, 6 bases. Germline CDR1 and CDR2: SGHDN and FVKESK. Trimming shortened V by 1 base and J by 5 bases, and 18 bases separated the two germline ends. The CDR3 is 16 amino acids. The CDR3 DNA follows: TGTGCCAGCAGCCAAGTACGTTCGGGGGTCGGGGACGAGCAGTACTTC. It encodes CASSQVRSGVGDEQYF. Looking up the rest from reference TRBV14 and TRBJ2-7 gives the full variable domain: EAGVTQFPSHSVIEKGQTVTLRCDPISGHDNLYWYRRVMGKEIKFLLHFVKESKQDESGMPNNRFLAERTGGTYSTLKVQPAELEDSGVYFCASSQVRSGVGDEQYFGPGTRLTVT.

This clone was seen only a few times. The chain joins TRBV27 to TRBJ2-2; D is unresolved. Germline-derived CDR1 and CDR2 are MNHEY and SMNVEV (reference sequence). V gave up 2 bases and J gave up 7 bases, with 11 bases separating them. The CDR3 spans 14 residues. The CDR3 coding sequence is TGTGCCAGCAGTTTAACCGGCCTTTACGGGGAGCTGTTTTTT. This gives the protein CASSLTGLYGELFF.

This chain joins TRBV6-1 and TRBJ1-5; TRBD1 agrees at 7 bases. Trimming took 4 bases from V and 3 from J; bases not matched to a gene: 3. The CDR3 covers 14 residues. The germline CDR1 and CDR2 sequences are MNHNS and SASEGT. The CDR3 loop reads CASSGTGHNQPQHF. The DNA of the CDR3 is TGTGCCAGCAGTGGGACAGGTCACAATCAGCCCCAGCATTTT.

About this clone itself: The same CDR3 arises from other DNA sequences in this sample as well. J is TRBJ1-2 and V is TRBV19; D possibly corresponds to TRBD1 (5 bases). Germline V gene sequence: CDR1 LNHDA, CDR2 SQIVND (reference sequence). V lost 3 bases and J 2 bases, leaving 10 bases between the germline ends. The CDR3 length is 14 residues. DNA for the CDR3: TGTGCCAGTAGTATTCGGGGACGAAACTATGGCTACACCTTC. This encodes CASSIRGRNYGYTF. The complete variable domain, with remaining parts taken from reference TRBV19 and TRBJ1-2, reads DGGITQSPKYLFRKEGQNVTLSCEQNLNHDAMYWYRQDPGQGLRLIYYSQIVNDFQKGDIAEGYSVSREKKESFPLTVTSAQKNPTAFYLCASSIRGRNYGYTFGSGTRLTVV.

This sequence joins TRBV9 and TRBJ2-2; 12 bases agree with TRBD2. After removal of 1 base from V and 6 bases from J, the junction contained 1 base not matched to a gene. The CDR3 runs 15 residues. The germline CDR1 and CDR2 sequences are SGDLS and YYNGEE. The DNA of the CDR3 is TGTGCCAGCAGCGTAAGACTAGCGGGAGCCGGGGAGCTGTTTTTT. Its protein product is CASSVRLAGAGELFF. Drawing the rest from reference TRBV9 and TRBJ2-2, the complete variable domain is DSGVTQTPKHLITATGQRVTLRCSPRSGDLSVYWYQQSLDQGLQFLIQYYNGEERAKGNILERFSAQQFPDLHSELNLSSLELGDSALYFCASSVRLAGAGELFFGEGSRLTVL.

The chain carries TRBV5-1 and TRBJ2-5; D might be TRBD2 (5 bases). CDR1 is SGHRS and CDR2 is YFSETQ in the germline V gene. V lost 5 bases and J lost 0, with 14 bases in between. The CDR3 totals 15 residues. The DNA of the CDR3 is TGCGCCAGCAGGGGAAATGGAGCGGACCAAGAGACCCAGTACTTC. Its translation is CASRGNGADQETQYF.

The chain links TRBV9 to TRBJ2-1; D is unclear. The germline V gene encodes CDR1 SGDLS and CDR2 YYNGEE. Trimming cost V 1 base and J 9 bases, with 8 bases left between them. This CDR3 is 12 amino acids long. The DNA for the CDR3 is TGTGCCAGCAGCGTAATGGTCGGTGAGCAGTTCTTC. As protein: CASSVMVGEQFF.

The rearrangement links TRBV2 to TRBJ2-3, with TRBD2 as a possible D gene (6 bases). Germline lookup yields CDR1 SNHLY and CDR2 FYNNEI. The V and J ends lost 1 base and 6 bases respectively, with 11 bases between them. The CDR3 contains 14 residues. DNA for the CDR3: TGTGCCAGCAGTGAAGGGTGGGCGGGGGATACGCAGTATTTT. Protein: CASSEGWAGDTQYF.

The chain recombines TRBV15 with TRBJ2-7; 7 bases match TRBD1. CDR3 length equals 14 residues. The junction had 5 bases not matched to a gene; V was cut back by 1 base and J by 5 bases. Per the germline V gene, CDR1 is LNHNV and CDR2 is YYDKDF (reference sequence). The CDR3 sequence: CATSRVGGWDEQYF. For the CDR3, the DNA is TGTGCCACCAGCAGAGTAGGGGGCTGGGACGAGCAGTACTTC. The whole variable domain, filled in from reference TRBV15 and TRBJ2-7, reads DAMVIQNPRYQVTQFGKPVTLSCSQTLNHNVMYWYQQKSSQAPKLLFHYYDKDFNNEADTPDNFQSRRPNTSFCFLDIRSPGLGDTAMYLCATSRVGGWDEQYFGPGTRLTVT.

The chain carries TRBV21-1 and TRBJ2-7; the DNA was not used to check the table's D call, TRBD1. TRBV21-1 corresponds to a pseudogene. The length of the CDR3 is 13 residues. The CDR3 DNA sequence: TGTGCCAGCAGCAACCCGGACAGGGAGGTACGGCACTTC. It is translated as CASSNPDREVRHF.

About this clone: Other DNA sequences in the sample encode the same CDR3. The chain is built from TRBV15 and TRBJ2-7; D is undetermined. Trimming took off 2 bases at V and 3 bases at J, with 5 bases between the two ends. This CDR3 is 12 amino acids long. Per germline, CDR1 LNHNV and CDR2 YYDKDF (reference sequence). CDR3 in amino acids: CATSRNRYEQYF. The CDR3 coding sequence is TGTGCCACCAGCAGAAACCGCTACGAGCAGTACTTC. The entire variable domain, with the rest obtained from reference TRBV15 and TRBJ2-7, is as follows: DAMVIQNPRYQVTQFGKPVTLSCSQTLNHNVMYWYQQKSSQAPKLLFHYYDKDFNNEADTPDNFQSRRPNTSFCFLDIRSPGLGDTAMYLCATSRNRYEQYFGPGTRLTVT.

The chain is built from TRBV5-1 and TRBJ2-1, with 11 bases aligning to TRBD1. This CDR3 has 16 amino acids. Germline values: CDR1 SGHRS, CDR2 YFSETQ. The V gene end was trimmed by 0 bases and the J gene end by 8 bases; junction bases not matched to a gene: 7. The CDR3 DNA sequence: TGCGCCAGCAGCTTGGCTCGGACAGGGGGCTCCGATGAGCAGTTCTTC. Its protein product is CASSLARTGGSDEQFF.

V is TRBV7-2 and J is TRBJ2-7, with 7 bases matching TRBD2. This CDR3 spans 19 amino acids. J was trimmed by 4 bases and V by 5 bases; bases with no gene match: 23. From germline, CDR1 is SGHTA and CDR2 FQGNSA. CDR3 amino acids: CASSPHSGTLILGGYEQYF. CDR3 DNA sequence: TGTGCCAGCAGCCCGCATTCCGGGACTCTGATCTTGGGGGGGTACGAGCAGTACTTC.